One TCR beta chain is described in this entry. Participant age was roughly 18 to 95 years, and participants resided in about 25 US areas. The study counted Cohort 3 donors as recovered given two negative PCRs, clearance, or symptom resolution. The data were taken from a study of blood T cell repertoires in COVID-19. The wider study: There were acute and convalescent COVID-19 samples, and they came from the United States, Italy and Spain. T cells, B-cell-depleted T cells, or PBMCs supplied cDNA or gDNA.

CDR1 and CDR2 (germline): SNHLY, FYNNEI. The CDR3 is 15 amino acids. V was cut by 0 bases and J by 7 bases, with 12 bases left in between. Clones were read by immunoSEQ multiplex PCR, and TCRdb kept only the in-frame ones, dropping some. The table shows hundreds of thousands of clones, with roughly 87% occurring only once. What was sequenced was PBMCs or T cells enriched from blood (not recorded which). This chain joins TRBV2 and TRBJ1-4; possibly TRBD1 for D (6 bases). The TCR comes from a woman aged 25 to 39 who had recovered from COVID-19. CDR3 in amino acids: CASSEAGGRGEKLFF. The CDR3 DNA is TGTGCCAGCAGTGAAGCGGGGGGGCGCGGTGAAAAACTGTTTTTT.